This entry describes one T cell receptor (beta chain). Sequenced by immunoSEQ multiplex PCR; TCRdb stores in-frame clones only, minus some. The sample carries 15,000 to 20,000 clones, 64% recorded once. These oral cavity squamous cell carcinomas were HPV-negative and locally advanced. This sample is drawn from a study of neoadjuvant anti-PD-1 for oral cavity cancer. V lost 7 bases to trimming and J lost 2 bases, with 15 bases between them. Per the germline V gene, CDR1 is MNHNS and CDR2 is SASEGT. CDR3 length equals 15 residues. The receptor comes from a person between 40 and 80 years old with oral cavity squamous cell carcinoma. Sequencing used PBMCs, obtained before nivolumab (anti-PD-1) treatment. The chain joins TRBV6-1 to TRBJ2-1; the D gene is possibly TRBD1 (7 bases). The DNA of the CDR3 is TGTGCCAGCACCCCAGGCGGGACAGCCTACAATGAGCAGTTCTTC. Translating it yields CASTPGGTAYNEQFF.